The 20 T cell receptor beta chains listed next were all sequenced from one sample in a study of blood T cells in healthy people across ages. A second PCR, run for about 6 to 11 cycles, used a sample-barcoded 5' primer plus a J-beta primer mix. TCRdb reanalysed the 5' RACE reads using MiXCR and keeps one entry per CDR3 protein. The repertoire holds fewer than 1,200,000 distinct CDR3 sequences, with under 30% as singletons. The sample was also reused in another study, on T cells of mothers and their children.

Sequencing input: blood. The receptors here all came from a girl between 2 and 10 years old in good health.

The V call is TRBV12-3 or TRBV12-4, the J call TRBJ1-2, with D possibly matching TRBD1 (5 bases). Trimming took off 5 bases at V and 7 bases at J, with 17 bases between the two ends. This CDR3 is built from 14 residues. The CDR3 region is CASSLSGQGFGYTF. For the CDR3, the DNA is TGTGCCAGCAGTCTTTCGGGGCAGGGCTTTGGCTACACCTTC.

V and J are TRBV29-1 and TRBJ1-2, with 9 bases lining up with TRBD1. V lost 4 bases, J lost 6 bases, and 6 bases stayed unmatched. The CDR3 loop spans 13 amino acids. Germline V gene lookup returns CDR1 SQVTM and CDR2 ANQGSEA. The CDR3 sequence: CSVAAGTGNGYTF. As DNA, the CDR3 is TGCAGCGTTGCAGCTGGGACAGGGAATGGCTACACCTTC.

The gene calls are TRBV15 and TRBJ2-5, with D possibly being TRBD1 (6 bases). The CDR3 contains 14 residues. Trimming removed 4 bases from V and 11 bases from J, with 20 bases in between. Germline CDR1 reads LNHNV; CDR2 reads YYDKDF (reference sequence). The CDR3 DNA reads TGTGCCACCAGCATAACACAGGGTGCCGAAGAGCAGTACTTC. Amino acid sequence: CATSITQGAEEQYF.

This clonotype occurred a few times. V is TRBV5-1 and J is TRBJ2-5, with unresolved D. Looked up from germline, CDR1 is SGHRS and CDR2 is YFSETQ. V was pared by 4 bases and J by 2 bases, with 15 bases between. This CDR3 spans 15 amino acids. Written as DNA, the CDR3 is TGCGCCAGCAGCGGAAGGAATGTGGGTCAAGAGACCCAGTACTTC. Its translation is CASSGRNVGQETQYF.

The chain carries TRBV9 and TRBJ2-7; D may match TRBD1 or TRBD2 (5 bases each). The ends were cut back, 0 bases at V and 0 bases at J, with 13 bases in the middle. The CDR3 consists of 16 residues. Germline V lookup: CDR1 SGDLS, CDR2 YYNGEE. The CDR3 bases are TGTGCCAGCAGCGTAGGTGTAGGGGAGAGCTCCTACGAGCAGTACTTC. Residues: CASSVGVGESSYEQYF.

The table lists this clonotype with many counts. CDR3 DNA: TGTGCCAGCTGGGAGACGGGGGAGTTGTCCCAGTACTTC. Its translation is CASWETGELSQYF. J is TRBJ2-5 and V is TRBV27; TRBD2 might be the D (6 bases). CDR3 size: 13 residues. The V end was cut by 8 bases, the J end by 9 bases, with 19 bases between. Looked up from germline, CDR1 is MNHEY and CDR2 is SMNVEV (reference sequence).

V and J are TRBV15 and TRBJ2-1, with D perhaps matching TRBD1 or TRBD2 (7 bases each). Trimming cost V 2 bases and J 9 bases, with 17 bases left between them. Germline loops: CDR1 LNHNV, CDR2 YYDKDF (reference sequence). CDR3 length: 15 residues. CDR3 in DNA: TGTGCCACCAGCAGACCAGGGGGGGCGTTTGGTGAGCAGTTCTTC. It codes for CATSRPGGAFGEQFF.

This clonotype was seen a handful of times. The rearrangement uses TRBV7-2 and TRBJ1-1, with TRBD1 matching over 9 bases. The germline V gene encodes CDR1 SGHTA and CDR2 FQGNSA. This CDR3 contains 13 residues. V shed 6 bases and J 8 bases; nucleotides not matched to a gene: 7. CDR3 sequence (DNA): TGTGCCAGCAGACAGGGGGCGCATGTGGAAGCTTTCTTT. Translation gives CASRQGAHVEAFF.

This clonotype is a singleton in its sample. Relative to the germline gene, one junction end is altered; a read error may explain this. This chain joins TRBV7-2 and TRBJ2-1; 11 nucleotides agree with TRBD2. CDR1 is SGHTA, CDR2 FQGNSA, per germline. There are 14 residues in the CDR3. DNA of the CDR3: TGTGCCAGCAGCGTAGCGGGGGGGCCGAGGGAGCAGTTCTTC. Translated, it gives CASSVAGGPREQFF. The full variable domain, completed using reference TRBV7-2 and TRBJ2-1, is GAGVSQSPSNKVTEKGKDVELRCDPISGHTALYWYRQSLGQGLEFLIYFQGNSAPDKSGLPSDRFSAERTGGSVSTLTIQRTQQEDSAVYLCASSVAGGPREQFFGPGTRLTVL.

The rearrangement links TRBV11-2 to TRBJ1-1; D unclear. CDR1 is SGHAT and CDR2 is FQNNGV in the germline V gene. V was cut by 5 bases and J by 4 bases, with 14 bases left in between. This CDR3 is built from 14 residues. The CDR3 loop is CASSLNSAITEAFF. CDR3 DNA: TGTGCCAGCAGCCTAAACTCGGCTATCACTGAAGCTTTCTTT. Full variable domain (rest looked up from reference TRBV11-2 and TRBJ1-1): EAGVAQSPRYKIIEKRQSVAFWCNPISGHATLYWYQQILGQGPKLLIQFQNNGVVDDSQLPKDRFSAERLKGVDSTLKIQPAKLEDSAVYLCASSLNSAITEAFFGQGTRLTVV.

The chain is built from TRBV6-5 and TRBJ2-5, with D maybe TRBD1 (6 bases). V lost 3 bases to trimming and J lost 2 bases, with 10 bases between them. Germline assignment: CDR1 MNHEY and CDR2 SVGAGI. The CDR3 has 14 amino acids. The CDR3 coding sequence is TGTGCCAGCAGTTATGTGGGGGCTCAAGAGACCCAGTACTTC. It yields the protein CASSYVGAQETQYF.

This clonotype has more than one count but fewer than ten. The chain combines TRBV20-1 with TRBJ2-3, with 9 bases aligning to TRBD2. V shed 6 bases, J shed 4 bases, and the junction held 14 bases outside the gene matches. The CDR3 contains 16 residues. Germline values: CDR1 DFQATT, CDR2 SNEGSKA (reference sequence). The CDR3: CSALEARSGRPDTQYF. Written as DNA, the CDR3 is TGCAGTGCATTAGAAGCTCGGAGCGGGAGGCCAGATACGCAGTATTTT.

The chain carries TRBV6-1 and TRBJ2-1; D remains ambiguous. Germline-derived CDR1 and CDR2 are MNHNS and SASEGT. Trimming removed 8 bases at V and 10 bases at J, with 15 bases between. The CDR3 length is 12 residues. Here the CDR3 reads CASGLWTDEQFF. The CDR3 region has the DNA TGTGCCAGCGGTCTATGGACGGACGAGCAGTTCTTC.

The V and J genes are TRBV7-3 and TRBJ2-3, with D possibly TRBD2 on 5 matching bases. This CDR3 is built from 15 residues. The germline CDR1 and CDR2 sequences are SGHTA and FQGTGA. V lost 6 bases, J lost 3 bases, and 16 bases lay in between. Written as DNA, the CDR3 is TGTGCCAGCAGTCATACTACTAGTGGTACAGATACGCAGTATTTT. It is translated as CASSHTTSGTDTQYF.

This chain connects TRBV10-3 to TRBJ2-5, with TRBD1 matching over 7 bases. The V gene end was trimmed by 3 bases and the J gene end by 2 bases; junction bases not matched to a gene: 6. The CDR3 consists of 15 residues. Germline V gene lookup returns CDR1 ENHRY and CDR2 SYGVKD. CDR3 protein: CAISDYGQAQETQYF. The DNA of the CDR3 is TGTGCCATCAGTGATTACGGACAGGCGCAAGAGACCCAGTACTTC.

This clonotype was observed a handful of times. This chain joins TRBV7-3 and TRBJ1-1, with D hard to call. Between the trimmed V and J ends, which lost 4 bases and 6 bases, there was a span of 6 bases. Per germline, CDR1 SGHTA and CDR2 FQGTGA. This CDR3 is 11 amino acids long. DNA of the CDR3: TGTGCCAGCAGCTCGGACGCTGAAGCTTTCTTT. Protein sequence: CASSSDAEAFF.

This clonotype was observed a handful of times. One end of the junction does not line up with germline, which may come from a read error. This chain uses TRBV20-1 with TRBJ2-4; D gene ambiguous. There are 16 residues in the CDR3. CDR1 and CDR2 (germline): DFQATT, SNEGSKA (reference sequence). CDR3 coding DNA: TGCAGCGCTAGATCCGAACTTCGGCTAGCCAAAAACATTCAGTACTTC. It yields the protein CSARSELRLAKNIQYF.

The chain employs TRBV29-1 and TRBJ2-5; the D gene is possibly TRBD2 (6 bases). The J call may be in error: the DNA end matches TRBJ2-1 better. From germline, CDR1 is SQVTM and CDR2 ANQGSEA. The CDR3 loop spans 12 amino acids. CDR3 region: CSARGSLDEQFF. CDR3 DNA sequence: TGCAGCGCCCGGGGGAGTCTGGATGAGCAGTTCTTC.

J is TRBJ2-1 and V is TRBV2, with TRBD2 as a possible D gene (6 bases). Looked up from germline, CDR1 is SNHLY and CDR2 is FYNNEI. V lost 6 bases, J lost 8 bases, and 17 bases lay in between. The CDR3 consists of 14 residues. CDR3 nucleotide sequence: TGTGCCAGCAGGCGGGAAGGTGTAATCGATGAGCAGTTCTTC. Its translation is CASRREGVIDEQFF.

This clonotype showed up many times. The chain carries TRBV7-9 and TRBJ2-4; TRBD2 is a possible D gene (6 bases). Deletions cut 5 bases from V and 5 bases from J, with 10 bases between. The CDR3 is made up of 13 amino acids. Germline V CDR1 and CDR2: SEHNR, FQNEAQ (reference sequence). CDR3 nucleotide sequence: TGTGCCAGCAGCGTGGGACTCGAAAACATTCAGTACTTC. Protein product: CASSVGLENIQYF.